One and the same sample provided the 9 T cell receptor beta chains below, sequenced in a study of OX40 agonist ivuxolimab in advanced cancers. The method was the immunoSEQ multiplex PCR assay. TCRdb took this table from immuneACCESS and kept in-frame rearrangements with V and J called. Such tables lack part of the clones; where checked against another copy, unresolved V genes explain under half of the gap, and the rest is unexplained. This sample comprises around 64,000 clones, 91% of them detected only once. Less than 15% of the sample rests with the top ten. Material: CD4+ or CD8+ T cells sorted from blood, obtained in a trial of the OX40 agonist ivuxolimab. The receptors here all came from an adult with an advanced solid tumor such as melanoma, head and neck, liver or kidney cancer.

The chain combines TRBV5-8 with TRBJ1-4; 9 bases line up with TRBD1. V was pared by 0 bases and J by 6 bases, with 3 bases of the junction left unmatched. The CDR3 runs 15 residues. Germline CDR1 is SGHTS and CDR2 is YDEGEE. The CDR3 DNA reads as TGTGCCAGCAGCTTGGGGACAGGGGTTGATGAAAAACTGTTTTTT. This encodes CASSLGTGVDEKLFF.

The V call is TRBV4-1, the J call TRBJ1-4; D possibly corresponds to TRBD1 (5 bases). Germline V CDR1 and CDR2: MGHRA, YSYEKL. V gave up 4 bases and J gave up 5 bases, with 11 bases separating them. The CDR3 is 14 residues long. This CDR3 reads CASSPTGQNEKLFF. The CDR3 nucleotides read TGCGCCAGCAGCCCCACGGGGCAGAATGAAAAACTGTTTTTT.

This chain joins TRBV13 and TRBJ2-6, with 7 bases aligning to TRBD1. The CDR3 runs to 17 residues. Germline CDR1 reads PRHDT; CDR2 reads FYEKMQ (reference sequence). With 2 bases clipped from V and 0 bases from J, the junction kept 4 bases outside the gene matches. In nucleotides, the CDR3 is TGTGCCAGCAGCTTACGACAGGGAACCTCTGGGGCCAACGTCCTGACTTTC. It encodes CASSLRQGTSGANVLTF. Together with reference TRBV13 and TRBJ2-6, the CDR3 gives the full variable domain: AAGVIQSPRHLIKEKRETATLKCYPIPRHDTVYWYQQGPGQDPQFLISFYEKMQSDKGSIPDRFSAQQFSDYHSELNMSSLELGDSALYFCASSLRQGTSGANVLTFGAGSRLTVL.

The V and J genes are TRBV4-2 and TRBJ2-7, with 9 bases that match TRBD1. The germline V gene has CDR1 LGHNA and CDR2 YNFKEQ. Unmatched junction bases numbered 8, after V lost 3 bases and J lost 5 bases. The CDR3 runs to 15 residues. CDR3 protein: CASSQGRQGEDEQYF. The DNA for the CDR3 is TGTGCCAGCAGCCAGGGACGACAGGGGGAGGACGAGCAGTACTTC.

The chain carries TRBV27 and TRBJ1-3; D remains ambiguous. The CDR3 length is 12 residues. Trimming stripped 1 base from V and 8 bases from J, with 6 bases between. CDR1 MNHEY and CDR2 SMNVEV come from the germline V gene (reference sequence). The CDR3 bases are TGTGCCAGCAGTTTATGGGAAGACACCATATATTTT. Residues: CASSLWEDTIYF.

The CDR3 bases are TGTGCCAGTAGTATGAGGTTGGGGTACAGGGGCAACTATGGCTACACCTTC. Translated, it gives CASSMRLGYRGNYGYTF. The chain uses TRBV19 and TRBJ1-2; 7 nucleotides align to TRBD1. The CDR3 runs to 17 residues. The J segment lost 2 bases and the V segment lost 3 bases, leaving 12 bases of the junction unmatched. Germline V gives CDR1 LNHDA, CDR2 SQIVND (reference sequence).

V usage is TRBV27 and J usage is TRBJ1-5; 8 bases agree with TRBD1. CDR3 size: 17 residues. CDR1 is MNHEY, CDR2 SMNVEV, per germline (reference sequence). V lost 6 bases and J lost 7; bases outside the gene matches: 17. CDR3 protein: CASSSHTDRAGGQPQHF. In nucleotides, the CDR3 is TGTGCCAGCAGCTCACACACGGACAGGGCGGGAGGGCAGCCCCAGCATTTT.

Comment on this clone: Relative to the germline gene, one junction end is altered; a read error may explain this. Written as DNA, the CDR3 is TGTGCTAGCAGCCCGTTTGCGGGAGCTTCCACAGATACGCAGTATTTT. Translated: CASSPFAGASTDTQYF. The chain couples TRBV7-7 to TRBJ2-3; the match to TRBD2 covers 7 bases. This CDR3 has 16 residues. Germline V lookup: CDR1 SSHAT, CDR2 FNYEAQ (reference sequence). Based on the CDR3 plus reference TRBV7-7 and TRBJ2-3, the full variable domain is GAGVSQSPRYKVTKRGQDVTLRCDPISSHATLYWYQQALGQGPEFLTYFNYEAQPDKSGLPSDRFSAERPEGSISTLTIQRTEQRDSAMYRCASSPFAGASTDTQYFGPGTRLTVL.

J is TRBJ2-1 and V is TRBV11-3; D gene uncertain. V lost 1 base and J 7 bases, leaving 5 bases between the germline ends. Germline CDR1 SGHNT, CDR2 YENEEA. The CDR3 spans 12 residues. CDR3 loop: CASSLVGNEQFF. In DNA form, the CDR3 reads TGTGCCAGCAGCTTAGTTGGGAATGAGCAGTTCTTC.